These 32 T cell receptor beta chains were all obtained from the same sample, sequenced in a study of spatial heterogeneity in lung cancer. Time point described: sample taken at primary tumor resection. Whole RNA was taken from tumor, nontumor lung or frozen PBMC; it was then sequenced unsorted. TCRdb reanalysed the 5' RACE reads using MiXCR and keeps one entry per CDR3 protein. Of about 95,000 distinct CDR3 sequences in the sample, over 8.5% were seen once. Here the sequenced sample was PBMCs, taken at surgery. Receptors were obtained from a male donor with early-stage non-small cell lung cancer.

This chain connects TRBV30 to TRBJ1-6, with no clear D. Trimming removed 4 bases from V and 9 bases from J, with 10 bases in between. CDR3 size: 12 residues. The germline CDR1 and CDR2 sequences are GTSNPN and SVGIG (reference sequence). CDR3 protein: CAWNFAGSPLHF. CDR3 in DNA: TGTGCCTGGAATTTCGCCGGTTCACCCCTCCACTTT.

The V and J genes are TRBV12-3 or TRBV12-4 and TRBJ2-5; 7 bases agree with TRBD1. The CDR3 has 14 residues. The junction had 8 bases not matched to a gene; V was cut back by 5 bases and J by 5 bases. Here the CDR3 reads CASSPGNRGETQYF. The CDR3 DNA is TGTGCCAGCAGTCCCGGAAACAGGGGCGAGACCCAGTACTTC.

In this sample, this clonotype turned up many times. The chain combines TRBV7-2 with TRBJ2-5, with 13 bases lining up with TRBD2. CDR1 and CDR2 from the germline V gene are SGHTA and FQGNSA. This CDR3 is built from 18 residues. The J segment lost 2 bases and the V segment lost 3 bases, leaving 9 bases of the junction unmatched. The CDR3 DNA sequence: TGTGCCAGCAGCTTTCCGTTCGGGACTAGCGGGGATCAAGAGACCCAGTACTTC. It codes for CASSFPFGTSGDQETQYF.

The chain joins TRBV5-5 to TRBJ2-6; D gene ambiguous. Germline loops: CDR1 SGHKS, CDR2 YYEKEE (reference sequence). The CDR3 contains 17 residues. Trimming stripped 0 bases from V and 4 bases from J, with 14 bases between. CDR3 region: CASSLAPGSGGANVLTF. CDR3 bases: TGTGCCAGCAGCTTGGCTCCCGGCTCGGGCGGGGCCAACGTCCTGACTTTC.

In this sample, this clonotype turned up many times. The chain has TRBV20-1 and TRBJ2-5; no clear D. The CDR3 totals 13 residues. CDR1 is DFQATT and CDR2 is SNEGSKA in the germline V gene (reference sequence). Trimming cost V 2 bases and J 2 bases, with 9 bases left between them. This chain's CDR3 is CSARYVRQETQYF. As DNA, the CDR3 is TGCAGTGCTAGATACGTACGTCAAGAGACCCAGTACTTC.

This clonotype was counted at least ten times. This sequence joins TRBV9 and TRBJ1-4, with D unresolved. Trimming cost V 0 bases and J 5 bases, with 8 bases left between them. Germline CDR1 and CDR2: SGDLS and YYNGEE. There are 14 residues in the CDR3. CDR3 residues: CASSVGASNEKLFF. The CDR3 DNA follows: TGTGCCAGCAGCGTAGGGGCCTCGAATGAAAAACTGTTTTTT.

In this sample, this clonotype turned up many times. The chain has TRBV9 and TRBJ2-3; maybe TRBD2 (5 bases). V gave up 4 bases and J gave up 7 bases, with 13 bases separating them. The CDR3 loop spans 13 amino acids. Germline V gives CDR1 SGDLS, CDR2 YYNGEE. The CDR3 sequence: CASSPSGGYTQYF. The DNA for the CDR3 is TGTGCCAGCAGCCCAAGCGGCGGCTATACGCAGTATTTT. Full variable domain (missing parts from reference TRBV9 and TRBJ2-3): DSGVTQTPKHLITATGQRVTLRCSPRSGDLSVYWYQQSLDQGLQFLIQYYNGEERAKGNILERFSAQQFPDLHSELNLSSLELGDSALYFCASSPSGGYTQYFGPGTRLTVL.

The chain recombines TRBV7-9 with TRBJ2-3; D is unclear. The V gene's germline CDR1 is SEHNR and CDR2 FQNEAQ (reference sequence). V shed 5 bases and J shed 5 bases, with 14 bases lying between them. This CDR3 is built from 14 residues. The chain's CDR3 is CASSPSPTRDTQYF. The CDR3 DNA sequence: TGTGCCAGCAGCCCATCACCAACGAGAGATACGCAGTATTTT.

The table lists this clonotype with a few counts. CDR3 loop: CSARSYGYTF. CDR3 DNA: TGCAGTGCTAGGAGTTATGGCTACACCTTC. The rearrangement uses TRBV20-1 and TRBJ1-2; D is unresolved. The CDR3 sequence is 10 residues long. The germline V and J ends were trimmed by 3 bases and 5 bases, with 4 bases remaining between them. The germline CDR1 and CDR2 sequences are DFQATT and SNEGSKA (reference sequence).

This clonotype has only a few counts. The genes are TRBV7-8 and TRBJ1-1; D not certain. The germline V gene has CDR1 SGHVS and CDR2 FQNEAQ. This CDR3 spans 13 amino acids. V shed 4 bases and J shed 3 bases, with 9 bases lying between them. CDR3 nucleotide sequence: TGTGCCAGCAGCTCTAGGCCCTACACTGAAGCTTTCTTT. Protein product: CASSSRPYTEAFF.

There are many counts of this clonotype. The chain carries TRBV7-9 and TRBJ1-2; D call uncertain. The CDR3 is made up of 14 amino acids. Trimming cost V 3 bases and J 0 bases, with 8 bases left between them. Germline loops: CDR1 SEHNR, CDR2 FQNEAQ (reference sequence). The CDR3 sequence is CASSLTEANYGYTF. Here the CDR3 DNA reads TGTGCCAGCAGCTTGACCGAAGCTAACTATGGCTACACCTTC.

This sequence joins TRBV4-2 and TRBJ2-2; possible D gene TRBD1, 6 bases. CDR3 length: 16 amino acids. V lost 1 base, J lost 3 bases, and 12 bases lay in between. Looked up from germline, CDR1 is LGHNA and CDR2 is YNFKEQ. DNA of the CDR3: TGTGCCAGCAGCCAAGGGTCGGACAGCTACACCGGGGAGCTGTTTTTT. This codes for CASSQGSDSYTGELFF.

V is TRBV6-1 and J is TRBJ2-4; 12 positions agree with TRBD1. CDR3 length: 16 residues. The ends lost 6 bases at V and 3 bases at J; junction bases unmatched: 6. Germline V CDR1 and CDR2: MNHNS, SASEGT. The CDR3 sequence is CASSTGTGGGKNIQYF. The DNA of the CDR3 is TGTGCCAGCAGCACCGGGACAGGGGGCGGCAAAAACATTCAGTACTTC.

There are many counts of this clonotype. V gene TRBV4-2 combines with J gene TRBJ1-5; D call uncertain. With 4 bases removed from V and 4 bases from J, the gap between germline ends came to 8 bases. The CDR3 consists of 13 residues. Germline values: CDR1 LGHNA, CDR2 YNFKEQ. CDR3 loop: CASSLEENQPQHF. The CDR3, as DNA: TGTGCCAGCAGCCTCGAGGAAAATCAGCCCCAGCATTTT.

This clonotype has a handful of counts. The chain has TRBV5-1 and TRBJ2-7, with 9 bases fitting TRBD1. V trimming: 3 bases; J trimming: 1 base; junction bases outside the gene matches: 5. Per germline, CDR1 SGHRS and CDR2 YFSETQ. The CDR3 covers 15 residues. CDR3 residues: CASSWTGVSSYEQYF. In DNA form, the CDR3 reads TGCGCCAGCAGCTGGACAGGGGTGAGTTCCTACGAGCAGTACTTC. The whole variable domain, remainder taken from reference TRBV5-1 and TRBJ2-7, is KAGVTQTPRYLIKTRGQQVTLSCSPISGHRSVSWYQQTPGQGLQFLFEYFSETQRNKGNFPGRFSGRQFSNSRSEMNVSTLELGDSALYLCASSWTGVSSYEQYFGPGTRLTVT.

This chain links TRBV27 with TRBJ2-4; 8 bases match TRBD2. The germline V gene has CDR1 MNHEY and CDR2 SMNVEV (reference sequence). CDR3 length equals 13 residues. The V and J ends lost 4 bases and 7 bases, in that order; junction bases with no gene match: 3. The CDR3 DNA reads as TGTGCCAGCAGTTCGGGAGGGAGGAACATTCAGTACTTC. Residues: CASSSGGRNIQYF.

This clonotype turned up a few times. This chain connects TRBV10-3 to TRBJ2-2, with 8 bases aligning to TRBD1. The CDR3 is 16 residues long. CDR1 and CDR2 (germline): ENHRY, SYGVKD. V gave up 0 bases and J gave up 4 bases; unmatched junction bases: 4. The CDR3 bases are TGTGCCATCAGTGAGTCGACAGGGGCGGGCACCGGGGAGCTGTTTTTT. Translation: CAISESTGAGTGELFF.

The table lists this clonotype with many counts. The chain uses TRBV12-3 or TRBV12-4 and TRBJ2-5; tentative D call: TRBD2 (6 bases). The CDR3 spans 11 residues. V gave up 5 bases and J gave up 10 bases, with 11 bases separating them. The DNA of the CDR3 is TGTGCCAGCAGTCCAGCGGGCCTCCAGTACTTC. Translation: CASSPAGLQYF.

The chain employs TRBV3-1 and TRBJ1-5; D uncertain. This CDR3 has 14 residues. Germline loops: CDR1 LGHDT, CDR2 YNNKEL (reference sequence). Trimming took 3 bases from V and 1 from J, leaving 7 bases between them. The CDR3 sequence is CASSHSGSNQPQHF. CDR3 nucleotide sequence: TGTGCCAGCAGCCATTCGGGGAGCAATCAGCCCCAGCATTTT.

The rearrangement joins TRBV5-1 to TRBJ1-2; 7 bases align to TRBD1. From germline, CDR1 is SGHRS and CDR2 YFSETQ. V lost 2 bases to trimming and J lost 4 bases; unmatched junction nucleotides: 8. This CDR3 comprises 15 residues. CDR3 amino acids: CASSLGGRTTYGYTF. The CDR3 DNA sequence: TGCGCCAGCAGCTTAGGGGGCAGGACTACCTATGGCTACACCTTC.

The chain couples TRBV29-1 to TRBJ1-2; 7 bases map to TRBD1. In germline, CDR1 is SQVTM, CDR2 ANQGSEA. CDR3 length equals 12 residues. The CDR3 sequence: CSYRGYSYGYTF. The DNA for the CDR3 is TGCAGTTACAGGGGTTACAGCTATGGCTACACCTTC.

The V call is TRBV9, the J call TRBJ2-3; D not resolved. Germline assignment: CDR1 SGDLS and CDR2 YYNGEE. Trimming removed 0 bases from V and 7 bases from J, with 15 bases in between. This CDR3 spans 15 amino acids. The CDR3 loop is CASSVDGASLYTQYF. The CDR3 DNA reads TGTGCCAGCAGCGTAGACGGAGCTAGTCTCTATACGCAGTATTTT.

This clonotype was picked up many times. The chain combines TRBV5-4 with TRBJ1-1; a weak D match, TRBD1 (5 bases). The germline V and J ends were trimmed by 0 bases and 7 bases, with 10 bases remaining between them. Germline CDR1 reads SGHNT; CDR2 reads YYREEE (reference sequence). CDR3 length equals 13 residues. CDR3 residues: CASSLGGFGEAFF. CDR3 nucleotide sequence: TGTGCCAGCAGCTTGGGGGGGTTTGGTGAAGCTTTCTTT.

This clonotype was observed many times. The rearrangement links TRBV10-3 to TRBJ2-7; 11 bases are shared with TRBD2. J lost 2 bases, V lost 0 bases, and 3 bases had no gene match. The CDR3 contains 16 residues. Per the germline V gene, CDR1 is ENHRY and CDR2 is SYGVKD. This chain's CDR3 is CAISESRLAGTYEQYF. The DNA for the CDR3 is TGTGCCATCAGTGAGTCGAGACTAGCGGGAACCTACGAGCAGTACTTC.

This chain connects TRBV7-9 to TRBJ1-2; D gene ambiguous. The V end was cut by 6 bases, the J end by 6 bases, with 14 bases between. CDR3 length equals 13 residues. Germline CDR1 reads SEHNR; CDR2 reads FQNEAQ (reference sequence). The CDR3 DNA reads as TGTGCCAGCAGTCCTCGCTCTGGAAATGGCTACACCTTC. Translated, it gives CASSPRSGNGYTF.

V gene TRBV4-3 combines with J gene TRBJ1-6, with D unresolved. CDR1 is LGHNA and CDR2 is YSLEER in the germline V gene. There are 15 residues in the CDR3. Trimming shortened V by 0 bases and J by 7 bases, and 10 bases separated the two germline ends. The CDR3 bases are TGCGCCAGCAGCCAAGATCGGCAGAGAAATTCACCCCTCCACTTT. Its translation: CASSQDRQRNSPLHF.

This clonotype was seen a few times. CDR3 residues: CASSPGSVGNQPQHF. In DNA form, the CDR3 reads TGCGCCAGCAGCCCCGGGTCTGTGGGCAATCAGCCCCAGCATTTT. The chain couples TRBV5-1 to TRBJ1-5; D remains ambiguous. The CDR3 is 15 amino acids. V shed 4 bases and J shed 2 bases, with 13 bases lying between them. Germline values: CDR1 SGHRS, CDR2 YFSETQ.

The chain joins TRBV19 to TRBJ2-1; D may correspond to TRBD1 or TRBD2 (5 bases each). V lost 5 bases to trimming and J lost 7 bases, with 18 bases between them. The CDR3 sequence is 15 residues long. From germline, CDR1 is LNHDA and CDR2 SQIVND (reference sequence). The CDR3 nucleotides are TGTGCCAGTAGTTCCCTAGAGGGGAAAAGGAATGAGCAGTTCTTC. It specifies CASSSLEGKRNEQFF.

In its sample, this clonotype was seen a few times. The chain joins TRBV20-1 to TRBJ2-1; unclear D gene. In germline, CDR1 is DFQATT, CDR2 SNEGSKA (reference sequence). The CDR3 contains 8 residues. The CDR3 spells CTVNEQFF. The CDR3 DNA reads TGCACTGTCAATGAGCAGTTCTTC.

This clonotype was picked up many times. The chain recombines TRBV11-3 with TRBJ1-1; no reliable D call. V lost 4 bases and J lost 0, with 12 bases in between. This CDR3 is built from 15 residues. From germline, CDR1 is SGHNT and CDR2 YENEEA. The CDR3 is CASSSRAGMNTEAFF. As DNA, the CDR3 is TGTGCCAGCAGCTCCCGAGCAGGCATGAACACTGAAGCTTTCTTT.

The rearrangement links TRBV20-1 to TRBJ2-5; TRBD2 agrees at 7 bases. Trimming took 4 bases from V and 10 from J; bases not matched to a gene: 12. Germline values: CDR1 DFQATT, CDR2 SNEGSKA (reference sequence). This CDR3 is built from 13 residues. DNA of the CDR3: TGCAGTGCTACCCGGGACTATTCTTTGAGCCAGTACTTC. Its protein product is CSATRDYSLSQYF.

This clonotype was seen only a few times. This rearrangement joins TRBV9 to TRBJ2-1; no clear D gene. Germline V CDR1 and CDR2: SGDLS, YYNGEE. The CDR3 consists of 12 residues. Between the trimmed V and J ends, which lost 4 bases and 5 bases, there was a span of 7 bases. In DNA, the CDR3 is TGTGCCAGCAGCCCGGCGAACAATGAGCAGTTCTTC. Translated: CASSPANNEQFF.